This TCR beta chain is from a study of shared clonotypes between healthy human individuals. Study summary: The study used three CD4 naive, three CD4 memory, two CD8 naive and one CD8 memory plate per donor.

In germline, CDR1 is SGHDN, CDR2 FVKESK. This CDR3 contains 14 residues. Repertoires were generated with immunoSEQ multiplex PCR, while TCRdb's copy carries only in-frame clones and drops some. The sample contains 1,500,000 or so clones, around 97% of which appear only once. In regard to this clone: One end of the junction varies from germline; a read error may be responsible.

The sequence was collected from a man aged 25 to 40 in good health. V gene TRBV14 combines with J gene TRBJ2-3; unclear D gene. The material sequenced was naive CD4+ T cells sorted from blood. Subset given: CD45RA+ positively selected. CDR3 amino acids: CASNQVTRTDTQYF. In DNA, the CDR3 is TGTGCCAGCAACCAAGTCACACGGACAGATACGCAGTATTTT.